A selection of T cell receptor beta chains follows, all from one sample in a study of blood T cell repertoires in COVID-19. Libraries were prepared by immunoSEQ multiplex PCR; TCRdb keeps only in-frame clonotypes and omits some of them. In the table there are some 200,000 clones, just over 85% of which are singletons. The sequencing input was peripheral blood. The receptors originated from an elderly man with acute or convalescent COVID-19. The CDR3 runs from the conserved cysteine through the conserved F or W. A D gene is named only where the DNA matches it firmly. Expanded clones are given a class, and other clones once, few, many or no size at all.

TRBJ2-1,TRBV5-6,-,TRBD2,CASSLGTSGRRYNEQFF,TGTGCCAGCAGCTTGGGTACTAGCGGGAGGAGGTACAATGAGCAGTTCTTC
TRBJ2-1,TRBV28,-,-,CATLGQGKFF,TGTGCCACCCTGGGGCAGGGGAAGTTCTTC
TRBJ1-1,TRBV28,-,-,CASSPALGGSGTEAFF,TGTGCCAGCAGCCCCGCCCTGGGGGGATCGGGCACTGAAGCTTTCTTT
TRBJ2-5,TRBV5-1,-,TRBD1,CASSSRTGGIETQYF,TGCGCCAGCAGCTCCCGGACAGGGGGGATAGAGACCCAGTACTTC
TRBJ2-1,TRBV3-1/TRBV3-2,-,TRBD2,CASSRVSGGHNEQFF,TGTGCCAGCAGCCGCGTATCGGGGGGACACAATGAGCAGTTCTTC
TRBJ2-3,TRBV29-1,once,-,CSVLGDSRDTQYF,TGCAGCGTCCTCGGGGACTCTCGGGATACGCAGTATTTT
TRBJ2-3,TRBV6-2/TRBV6-3,-,-,CASSRRETDTQYF,TGTGCCAGCAGCCGAAGGGAGACAGATACGCAGTATTTT
TRBJ1-5,TRBV27,few,-,CASRGGSWQPQHF,TGTGCCAGCAGAGGGGGAAGCTGGCAGCCCCAGCATTTT
TRBJ2-1,TRBV30,few,TRBD2,CAGGLAGKIYEQFF,TGTGCCGGGGGACTAGCGGGAAAGATCTATGAGCAGTTCTTC
TRBJ2-3,TRBV29-1,-,TRBD1,CSVIAPGQSTDTQYF,TGCAGCGTCATAGCTCCGGGACAGAGCACAGATACGCAGTATTTT
TRBJ2-6,TRBV19,-,-,CASSIRGSGANVLTF,TGTGCCAGTAGTATCCGAGGGAGCGGGGCCAACGTCCTGACTTTC